This T cell receptor (beta chain) was identified during a study of blood T cells in healthy people across ages. The people who gave samples were healthy Caucasians from Russia, aged about 6 to 95. Every donor gave roughly 9.2 milliliters of peripheral blood. They isolated at least 7 million PBMCs from each sample. The second PCR ran about 6 to 11 cycles with a sample-barcoded 5' primer and J-beta primers. MiXCR, applied by TCRdb to the 5' RACE reads, yields one record per CDR3 protein. The profile shows hundreds of thousands of distinct CDR3 sequences, over 45% of them singletons. A remark on this clonotype: Its antigen is currently unknown.

Findings and limits, study-wide: Comparison with aged donors showed that long-lived donors had more naive CD4+ cells and higher diversity.

Germline loops: CDR1 DFQATT, CDR2 SNEGSKA (reference sequence). The CDR3 totals 21 residues. With V trimmed by 2 bases and J by 2 bases, 24 bases remained unmatched. The receptor's source is a man in his 60s in good health. This chain links TRBV20-1 with TRBJ1-5, with 7 positions matching TRBD1. Source material: blood. DNA for the CDR3: TGCAGTGCTAGACGGGGTATCAGTGGGGTGAGCAGGGGGGTTGGCAATCAGCCCCAGCATTTT. Protein sequence: CSARRGISGVSRGVGNQPQHF.